This T cell receptor (beta chain) came from a study of T-cell memory formation after mild COVID-19. MiXCR, applied by TCRdb to the 5' RACE reads, yields one record per CDR3 protein. The sample shows 200,000 to 250,000 distinct CDR3 sequences, roughly 10% of them seen only once. The junction had 7 bases not matched to a gene; V was cut back by 3 bases and J by 3 bases. This CDR3 has 15 amino acids. This receptor was identified in a man aged 18 to 29 who had mild COVID-19 (a few samples of this study predate the infection). Cell type and time point are not known. Specimen: PBMCs or a T cell subset sorted from them (not recorded which). The J gene is TRBJ2-5, the V gene TRBV12-3 or TRBV12-4; TRBD2 aligns across 7 bases. CDR3 sequence (DNA): TGTGCCAGCAGTTTCTCCCAGGGAGGGAAAGAGACCCAGTACTTC. Translation: CASSFSQGGKETQYF.